This is a list of T cell receptor beta chains from one sample in a study of beta chain features in type 1 diabetes. Only in-frame clones appear in the TCRdb table, and some are missing; sequencing was by immunoSEQ multiplex PCR. The sample consists of hundreds of thousands of clones, roughly 15% of them appearing once. The material sequenced was naive CD4+ T cells from blood. All receptors derive from a woman aged 18-30 years in good health. The CDR3 runs from the conserved cysteine through the conserved F or W. D genes are given only for firm matches. Size tells how often a clone was seen (once, few, many) or the class of an expanded clone, and some rows leave it out.

DNA | CDR3 | J | V | size | D
TGTGCCAGCAGCTTATATGGAGCGAACACCGGGGAGCTGTTTTTT | CASSLYGANTGELFF | TRBJ2-2 | TRBV5-6 | . | .
TGTGCCAGCAGCGTATCTAGCGGGTTTTACGAGCAGTACTTC | CASSVSSGFYEQYF | TRBJ2-7 | TRBV9 | . | TRBD2
TGTGCCAGCGGGTCGAGGGGGGAGGACTATGGCTACACCTTC | CASGSRGEDYGYTF | TRBJ1-2 | TRBV7-9 | . | .
TGTGCCAGCAGTGTAGGTCAGGGGGCGAAACAGTACTTC | CASSVGQGAKQYF | TRBJ2-7 | TRBV2 | . | TRBD1
TGTGCCAGCAGCAAACAGGGTTACAATGAGCAGTTCTTC | CASSKQGYNEQFF | TRBJ2-1 | TRBV7-2 | few | .
TGTGCCAGCAGCTCCAGCGGGTCTTCCTACGAGCAGTACTTC | CASSSSGSSYEQYF | TRBJ2-7 | TRBV7-2 | . | .
TGTGCCACCCGCCATACAGTTCATAGCAATCAGCCCCAGCATTTT | CATRHTVHSNQPQHF | TRBJ1-5 | TRBV19 | few | .
TGTGCCAGCAGCCAATTACGGGTAGCCAAAAACATTCAGTACTTC | CASSQLRVAKNIQYF | TRBJ2-4 | TRBV16 | few | .
TGTGCCATCACGGAGGGTAGCAATCAGCCCCAGCATTTT | CAITEGSNQPQHF | TRBJ1-5 | TRBV10-3 | few | .
TGTGCCAGCATTAAGGACTCGAATGAGCAGTTCTTC | CASIKDSNEQFF | TRBJ2-1 | TRBV2 | . | .
TGTGCCAGCAGACCGCGAGGGTCGGGCTACACCTTC | CASRPRGSGYTF | TRBJ1-2 | TRBV6-6 | . | .
TGTGCCAGCACCCCGGCCGGGGCCCGTAATCAGCCCCAGCATTTT | CASTPAGARNQPQHF | TRBJ1-5 | TRBV21-1 | many | .
TGTGCCATCAGTGAGTTAAGGGATAGCGACACCGGGGAGCTGTTTTTT | CAISELRDSDTGELFF | TRBJ2-2 | TRBV10-3 | . | .
TGTGCCAGCAGCCCAGAACCAGCGGCGCACAATGAGCAGTTCTTC | CASSPEPAAHNEQFF | TRBJ2-1 | TRBV9 | . | .
TGCAGCGTTGTTCGTGTGGGGGACTCCTACGAGCAGTACTTC | CSVVRVGDSYEQYF | TRBJ2-7 | TRBV29-1 | . | .
TGTGCCAGCACTCCCAGGGGTAGCGCTAACTATGGCTACACCTTC | CASTPRGSANYGYTF | TRBJ1-2 | TRBV28 | . | .
TGCGCCAGCAGCCTCGGGGGCGGGAGCAAGAATGAGCAGTTCTTC | CASSLGGGSKNEQFF | TRBJ2-1 | TRBV4-1 | few | .
TGTGCCACGGGACTAGGGTTCGGCACAGATACGCAGTATTTT | CATGLGFGTDTQYF | TRBJ2-3 | TRBV10-3 | . | TRBD2
TGTGCCAGCACCACTTCCCGGGACAGGGGGTGGGAGACCCAGTACTTC | CASTTSRDRGWETQYF | TRBJ2-5 | TRBV28 | . | TRBD1
TGTGCCAGCAGCTTAGACAGGGGGCGCGATCAGCCCCAGCATTTT | CASSLDRGRDQPQHF | TRBJ1-5 | TRBV7-2 | . | TRBD1
TGTGCCAGTAGTCCCAACAGCCCCGGGAATTACGAGCAGTACTTC | CASSPNSPGNYEQYF | TRBJ2-7 | TRBV19 | few | .
TGTGCCAGCACGGCGGGAGTTCTAGAGACCCAGTACTTC | CASTAGVLETQYF | TRBJ2-5 | TRBV28 | few | TRBD2
TGTGCCAGTATCTCGGGGGCGGAAGCCTGGGGCACTGAAGCTTTCTTT | CASISGAEAWGTEAFF | TRBJ1-1 | TRBV19 | few | .
TGTGCCAGCAGTGATGCAGGGTCAGCAGATACGCAGTATTTT | CASSDAGSADTQYF | TRBJ2-3 | TRBV2 | . | .
TGTGCCAGCAGCACCGGAAGCGGGAGAGGGACCGGGGAGCTGTTTTTT | CASSTGSGRGTGELFF | TRBJ2-2 | TRBV5-8 | . | TRBD2
TGTGCCAGCAGCGTAGTACAGGTCACCGGGGAGCTGTTTTTT | CASSVVQVTGELFF | TRBJ2-2 | TRBV9 | . | .
TGTGCCAGCTCGGCGGACCGGGACGAGGGAAACACCATATATTTT | CASSADRDEGNTIYF | TRBJ1-3 | TRBV18 | few | .
TGTGCCAGCAGAGCAGGGGGTTCGAACAATGAGCAGTTCTTC | CASRAGGSNNEQFF | TRBJ2-1 | TRBV7-2 | few | TRBD1
TGTGCCAGCAGCCACGACGCCCGGGGCGAGCAGTACTTC | CASSHDARGEQYF | TRBJ2-7 | TRBV14 | few | .
TGCGCCAGCAGAGGGAAATTCGGGGGCTGGGGAGAGACCCAGTACTTC | CASRGKFGGWGETQYF | TRBJ2-5 | TRBV5-1 | few | .
TGTGCCAGCAGCCGACAGACTAGCGGGAGGCCGTCTCGTGAGCAGTTCTTC | CASSRQTSGRPSREQFF | TRBJ2-1 | TRBV5-4 | few | TRBD2
TGTGCCAGCAGTGAATCCGGGACAGGGCTTCTCGAGCAGTACTTC | CASSESGTGLLEQYF | TRBJ2-7 | TRBV25-1 | . | TRBD1
TGCGCCAGCAGCTTGGGACTAGCGGGAGGGACAGATACGCAGTATTTT | CASSLGLAGGTDTQYF | TRBJ2-3 | TRBV5-1 | few | TRBD2
TGTGCCAGCAGTTTGTCGACCGGTCTCTCCTACGAGCAGTACTTC | CASSLSTGLSYEQYF | TRBJ2-7 | TRBV27 | . | .
TGTGCCATCAGTGACCATGGGTATGGCTACACCTTC | CAISDHGYGYTF | TRBJ1-2 | TRBV6-6 | few | .
TGTGCCACGGACAGGGCGAACACCGGGGAGCTGTTTTTT | CATDRANTGELFF | TRBJ2-2 | TRBV7-2 | few | TRBD1
TGCGCCAGCAGCCCCGGGAGGGACACTGAAGCTTTCTTT | CASSPGRDTEAFF | TRBJ1-1 | TRBV4-3 | few | .
TGTGCCAGCTCACGGGGATCCCAAGAGACCCAGTACTTC | CASSRGSQETQYF | TRBJ2-5 | TRBV18 | few | .
TGTGCCACCTCGACGGCTAGCACAGATACGCAGTATTTT | CATSTASTDTQYF | TRBJ2-3 | TRBV2 | . | .
TGTGCCAGCACCTCTGACAGGGCCCCATACGAGCAGTACTTC | CASTSDRAPYEQYF | TRBJ2-7 | TRBV7-2 | once | TRBD1
TGTGCCAGCAGTCGTCAGGGGTGGGGCACTGAAGCTTTCTTT | CASSRQGWGTEAFF | TRBJ1-1 | TRBV6-1 | . | .
TGTGCCAGCAGCTTGTTATTTGAGCAGTTCTTC | CASSLLFEQFF | TRBJ2-1 | TRBV5-6 | . | .
TGTGCCAGCAGCAGAGACACCGGGACTATCTACGAGCAGTACTTC | CASSRDTGTIYEQYF | TRBJ2-7 | TRBV6-6 | once | TRBD2
TGTGCCAGTAGTAGCGGGATGTCTTGGGAAGAGACCCAGTACTTC | CASSSGMSWEETQYF | TRBJ2-5 | TRBV19 | . | .
TGTGCCAGCAGTTCAACCGGGACAGGGTGTGAAGCTTTCTTT | CASSSTGTGCEAFF | TRBJ1-1 | TRBV28 | few | TRBD1
TGTGCCAGCTCGGGGACAGCCGGCTACGAGCAGTACTTC | CASSGTAGYEQYF | TRBJ2-7 | TRBV18 | . | TRBD1
TGTGCCATCAGTCCCATCACCCACGGGAACTATGGCTACACCTTC | CAISPITHGNYGYTF | TRBJ1-2 | TRBV10-3 | few | .